Reported below is one T cell receptor beta chain. What it binds is unknown. V lost 4 bases to trimming and J lost 0 bases, with 19 bases between them. Germline CDR1 SEHNR, CDR2 FQNEAQ (reference sequence). The CDR3 spans 18 residues. The data were taken from a study of monozygotic twins with cystic fibrosis. General study findings and limits: Nucleotide-identical clonotype sharing was significantly higher within monozygotic CF twin pairs than between unrelated CF individuals.

Profiling relied on immunoSEQ multiplex PCR, and the TCRdb table lists in-frame clones only, not all of them. This table holds 20,000 to 30,000 clones, 95% to 98% found once. The receptor was derived from a girl aged 2-10 years with cystic fibrosis. Sequencing input: blood. This chain uses TRBV7-9 with TRBJ2-1; D may be TRBD1 or TRBD2 (5 bases each). The chain's CDR3 is CASSSTVPRDNSYNEQFF. CDR3 nucleotides: TGTGCCAGCAGCTCGACAGTGCCTCGGGATAACTCCTACAATGAGCAGTTCTTC.